These 20 T cell receptor beta chains were sequenced from one sample in a study of sequential checkpoint blockade in melanoma. Stated treatment: randomized to nivolumab then ipilimumab (arm A) or the reverse (arm B). Repertoires were generated with immunoSEQ multiplex PCR, while TCRdb's copy carries only in-frame clones and drops some. This sample has approximately 5,600 clones, with 25% to 40% found just once. The source was tumor tissue (inferred from file names), collected from a patient given nivolumab and ipilimumab in sequence. The origin of the receptors is a human donor with melanoma.

This clone is termed large. The chain links TRBV28 to TRBJ1-1; a possible D gene is TRBD1 (5 bases). The CDR3 loop spans 14 amino acids. V was cut by 2 bases and J by 8 bases, with 15 bases left in between. CDR1 is MDHEN and CDR2 is SYDVKM in the germline V gene. In DNA form, the CDR3 reads TGTGCCAGCAGTTTACGGGTGGATGGGACGGAAGCTTTCTTT. Translated: CASSLRVDGTEAFF.

In its sample, this clone was seen a few times. The chain carries TRBV8-2 and TRBJ2-2; the DNA was not compared with TRBD2, the D call given in the table. TRBV8-2 corresponds to a pseudogene. The CDR3 runs to 17 residues. CDR3 sequence: CASSVGYRGLNTGELFF. CDR3 nucleotide sequence: TGTGCCAGCAGTGTGGGGTATCGGGGACTGAACACCGGGGAGCTGTTTTTT.

This clone was detected only a few times. The J gene is TRBJ1-4, the V gene TRBV28; D uncertain. Germline values: CDR1 MDHEN, CDR2 SYDVKM. V lost 1 base and J 8 bases, leaving 11 bases between the germline ends. The CDR3 has 14 residues. This CDR3 reads CASSLSRVREKLFF. As DNA, the CDR3 is TGTGCCAGCAGTTTATCGAGGGTCCGAGAAAAACTGTTTTTT.

J is TRBJ2-5 and V is TRBV6-8; 7 bases are shared with TRBD1. V shed 5 bases and J 1 base; nucleotides not matched to a gene: 1. Per the germline V gene, CDR1 is MNHGY and CDR2 is SAAAGT. The CDR3 runs 13 residues. The CDR3 DNA sequence: TGTGCCAGCAGTAGGGACAGCCAAGAGACCCAGTACTTC. Its protein is CASSRDSQETQYF.

This clone was seen a few times. This chain links TRBV27 with TRBJ2-7, with D perhaps assigned TRBD1 or TRBD2 (5 bases each). The CDR3 covers 14 residues. V was clipped by 8 bases and J by 3 bases, with 17 bases between them. Per germline, CDR1 MNHEY and CDR2 SMNVEV (reference sequence). The CDR3 here is CASGLQGPLYEQYF. CDR3 coding DNA: TGTGCCAGCGGACTTCAGGGCCCCCTCTACGAGCAGTACTTC.

This clone was counted a few times. The V call is TRBV29-1, the J call TRBJ2-3; 13 bases align to TRBD2. Germline V gene data show CDR1 as SQVTM and CDR2 as ANQGSEA. CDR3 length: 16 amino acids. V dropped 3 bases and J dropped 0; count of bases not matched to a gene: 3. The CDR3 DNA sequence: TGCAGCGTTGACGGGACTAGCGGGGCTAGCACAGATACGCAGTATTTT. It yields the protein CSVDGTSGASTDTQYF.

The chain joins TRBV28 to TRBJ2-6; 9 bases are shared with TRBD1. Germline V CDR1 and CDR2: MDHEN, SYDVKM. CDR3 size: 16 residues. The V and J ends lost 5 bases and 3 bases, in that order; junction bases with no gene match: 5. CDR3 amino acids: CASSTQGASGANVLTF. CDR3 DNA sequence: TGTGCCAGCAGTACACAGGGGGCGAGTGGGGCCAACGTCCTGACTTTC.

V is TRBV28 and J is TRBJ1-5, with TRBD1 identical over 8 bases. Looked up from germline, CDR1 is MDHEN and CDR2 is SYDVKM. V gave up 4 bases and J gave up 1 base; unmatched junction bases: 15. This CDR3 spans 19 amino acids. In DNA, the CDR3 is TGTGCCAGCAGTTCATTAGACAGGGGAAAGAGGTCCAGCAATCAGCCCCAGCATTTT. Translated: CASSSLDRGKRSSNQPQHF. Supplemented by reference TRBV28 and TRBJ1-5, the full variable domain reads DVKVTQSSRYLVKRTGEKVFLECVQDMDHENMFWYRQDPGLGLRLIYFSYDVKMKEKGDIPEGYSVSREKKERFSLILESASTNQTSMYLCASSSLDRGKRSSNQPQHFGDGTRLSIL.

This clone counts as medium-sized. The chain is built from TRBV6-8 and TRBJ2-7; D is uncertain. Germline lookup yields CDR1 MNHGY and CDR2 SAAAGT. The V end lost 4 bases, the J end lost 3 bases, and 10 bases lay between the germline ends. This CDR3 contains 13 residues. This CDR3 reads CASSLAERYEQYF. CDR3 in DNA: TGTGCCAGCAGTTTGGCGGAGCGCTACGAGCAGTACTTC.

This clone showed up just a few times. This chain uses TRBV9 with TRBJ1-2; unclear D gene. The V and J ends lost 5 bases and 0 bases respectively, with 14 bases between them. The germline CDR1 and CDR2 sequences are SGDLS and YYNGEE. The CDR3 loop spans 15 amino acids. The CDR3 DNA reads TGTGCCAGCAGTCCAAAGAGGCAGCCTAACTATGGCTACACCTTC. Its protein is CASSPKRQPNYGYTF. Complete variable domain (other parts from reference TRBV9 and TRBJ1-2): DSGVTQTPKHLITATGQRVTLRCSPRSGDLSVYWYQQSLDQGLQFLIQYYNGEERAKGNILERFSAQQFPDLHSELNLSSLELGDSALYFCASSPKRQPNYGYTFGSGTRLTVV.

This clone was seen at least ten times. V usage is TRBV6-8 and J usage is TRBJ2-2, with D hard to call. CDR1 MNHGY and CDR2 SAAAGT come from the germline V gene. Deletions cut 5 bases from V and 6 bases from J, with 10 bases between. The CDR3 is 13 amino acids. Here the CDR3 reads CASSPSEPGELFF. CDR3 sequence (DNA): TGTGCCAGCAGTCCCTCTGAGCCCGGGGAGCTGTTTTTT.

This clone came up a few times. V gene TRBV2 combines with J gene TRBJ2-7; 7 bases match TRBD2. The germline CDR1 and CDR2 sequences are SNHLY and FYNNEI. This CDR3 region has 16 residues. V gave up 6 bases and J gave up 0 bases; unmatched junction bases: 11. The CDR3 region has the DNA TGTGCCAGCAGGAAAGGATGGGGGACTATCTCCTACGAGCAGTACTTC. It specifies CASRKGWGTISYEQYF.

The V call is TRBV9, the J call TRBJ2-1; D might be TRBD1 (5 bases). Germline V CDR1 and CDR2: SGDLS, YYNGEE. The CDR3 has 16 residues. V was pared by 3 bases and J by 0 bases, with 13 bases between. The DNA for the CDR3 is TGTGCCAGCAGCGACAGGCGCCCCTACTCCTACAATGAGCAGTTCTTC. It encodes CASSDRRPYSYNEQFF.

The chain is built from TRBV19 and TRBJ2-1; 8 bases agree with TRBD2. The germline CDR1 and CDR2 sequences are LNHDA and SQIVND (reference sequence). V was pared by 6 bases and J by 5 bases, with 9 bases of the junction left unmatched. The CDR3 has 15 amino acids. CDR3 DNA: TGTGCCAGTAGGGAGCGTAGCGGGGTTAACAATGAGCAGTTCTTC. Amino acids: CASRERSGVNNEQFF. Based on the CDR3 plus reference TRBV19 and TRBJ2-1, the full variable domain is DGGITQSPKYLFRKEGQNVTLSCEQNLNHDAMYWYRQDPGQGLRLIYYSQIVNDFQKGDIAEGYSVSREKKESFPLTVTSAQKNPTAFYLCASRERSGVNNEQFFGPGTRLTVL.

The chain recombines TRBV9 with TRBJ2-5; perhaps TRBD1 as D (6 bases). This CDR3 comprises 13 residues. Germline V lookup: CDR1 SGDLS, CDR2 YYNGEE. Deletions cut 5 bases from V and 5 bases from J, with 13 bases between. Written as DNA, the CDR3 is TGTGCCAGCAGTCCAGACAGGCTGGAGACCCAGTACTTC. This encodes CASSPDRLETQYF. Using reference TRBV9 and TRBJ2-5 for the parts outside the CDR3, the full variable domain is DSGVTQTPKHLITATGQRVTLRCSPRSGDLSVYWYQQSLDQGLQFLIQYYNGEERAKGNILERFSAQQFPDLHSELNLSSLELGDSALYFCASSPDRLETQYFGPGTRLLVL.

The gene calls are TRBV15 and TRBJ2-5, with 8 bases that match TRBD1. Germline CDR1 and CDR2: LNHNV and YYDKDF (reference sequence). V gave up 4 bases and J gave up 1 base; unmatched junction bases: 5. The CDR3 length is 15 residues. CDR3 protein: CATSKGQGGQETQYF. The CDR3 DNA follows: TGTGCCACCAGCAAAGGACAGGGAGGCCAAGAGACCCAGTACTTC. The whole variable domain, remainder taken from reference TRBV15 and TRBJ2-5, is DAMVIQNPRYQVTQFGKPVTLSCSQTLNHNVMYWYQQKSSQAPKLLFHYYDKDFNNEADTPDNFQSRRPNTSFCFLDIRSPGLGDTAMYLCATSKGQGGQETQYFGPGTRLLVL.

The V gene is TRBV18, the J gene TRBJ1-5, with TRBD1 as a possible D gene (6 bases). CDR1 is KGHSH, CDR2 LQKENI, per germline. The V gene lost 5 bases and the J gene lost 1 base, with 18 bases spanning the gap. The CDR3 length is 17 residues. The CDR3 spells CASSSQPPGASNQPQHF. In DNA, the CDR3 is TGTGCCAGCTCATCCCAACCCCCGGGGGCAAGCAATCAGCCCCAGCATTTT.

The chain combines TRBV9 with TRBJ2-2; a possible D gene is TRBD2 (6 bases). This CDR3 is 16 amino acids long. The germline V gene encodes CDR1 SGDLS and CDR2 YYNGEE. The germline V and J ends were trimmed by 4 bases and 1 base, with 14 bases remaining between them. The CDR3 loop reads CASSTPWGENTGELFF. CDR3 sequence (DNA): TGTGCCAGCAGCACCCCATGGGGGGAGAACACCGGGGAGCTGTTTTTT. The entire variable domain, with the rest obtained from reference TRBV9 and TRBJ2-2, is as follows: DSGVTQTPKHLITATGQRVTLRCSPRSGDLSVYWYQQSLDQGLQFLIQYYNGEERAKGNILERFSAQQFPDLHSELNLSSLELGDSALYFCASSTPWGENTGELFFGEGSRLTVL.

The sample holds a few counts of this clone. J is TRBJ2-7 and V is TRBV11-3, with D possibly TRBD1 on 6 matching bases. The germline V gene has CDR1 SGHNT and CDR2 YENEEA. V dropped 6 bases and J dropped 2 bases, with 17 bases sitting between them. The CDR3 covers 15 residues. The CDR3 region is CASSYGTLQTYEQYF. The CDR3 DNA reads TGTGCCAGCAGTTACGGGACACTCCAGACCTACGAGCAGTACTTC.

This clone was detected only a few times. This chain joins TRBV28 and TRBJ1-1; TRBD1 might be the D (6 bases). CDR3 size: 13 residues. CDR1 and CDR2 from the germline V gene are MDHEN and SYDVKM. The germline V and J ends were trimmed by 7 bases and 5 bases, with 14 bases remaining between them. This chain's CDR3 is CASIGGGRTEAFF. CDR3 DNA sequence: TGTGCCAGCATTGGAGGGGGTCGAACTGAAGCTTTCTTT.